These 22 T cell receptor beta chains were sequenced from one sample in a study of CD8+CD57+ T cells in acquired aplastic anemia. Using genomic DNA as the template, TCR beta VDJ and CDR3 profiling was carried out. TCRdb reprocessed the reads with MiXCR, giving one entry per CDR3 protein. The sample yields 400,000 to 450,000 distinct CDR3 sequences, around 72% seen once. Material: sorted CD4+, CD8+, or CD8+CD57+ T cells (not recorded which) from PBMCs. All receptors come from a human donor in good health, serving as a control.

The gene calls are TRBV4-3 and TRBJ1-3; no clear D gene. Germline CDR1 LGHNA, CDR2 YSLEER. The ends were cut back, 1 base at V and 1 base at J, with 5 bases in the middle. The CDR3 is 14 amino acids. The chain's CDR3 is CASSQVGSGNTIYF. The CDR3 DNA sequence: TGCGCCAGCAGCCAAGTAGGGTCTGGAAACACCATATATTTT.

This clonotype was seen a single time. One end of the junction fails to match germline, which may point to a read error. The DNA for the CDR3 is TGTGCCAGCAGTGAAATTGGGCAGGGCGGTGCACCCCTCTACTTT. Translation: CASSEIGQGGAPLYF. The J gene is TRBJ1-6, the V gene TRBV10-3; TRBD1 is a possible D gene (5 bases). Germline V gives CDR1 ENHRY, CDR2 SYGVKD. This CDR3 is built from 15 residues.

This clonotype was observed a few times. The chain carries TRBV15 and TRBJ1-5; 11 bases map to TRBD1. Germline V CDR1 and CDR2: LNHNV, YYDKDF (reference sequence). Trimming at V came to 5 bases and at J to 7 bases, leaving 7 bases not matched to a gene. The CDR3 sequence is 15 residues long. The CDR3 loop reads CATSAGQGAGQPQHF. The DNA of the CDR3 is TGTGCCACCAGCGCCGGACAGGGGGCCGGCCAGCCCCAGCATTTT.

CDR3 sequence reads: CASGAHGDGANVLTF. CDR3 DNA: TGTGCCAGCGGAGCGCACGGTGATGGGGCCAACGTCCTGACTTTC. The rearrangement links TRBV12-3 or TRBV12-4 to TRBJ2-6; D is undetermined. Between the trimmed V and J ends, which lost 8 bases and 3 bases, there was a span of 14 bases. The CDR3 has 15 amino acids.

The chain links TRBV20-1 to TRBJ2-3; TRBD1 agrees at 8 bases. With 4 bases clipped from V and 5 bases from J, the junction kept 11 bases outside the gene matches. The length of the CDR3 is 15 residues. CDR1 is DFQATT, CDR2 SNEGSKA, per germline (reference sequence). CDR3 bases: TGCAGTGCTACCACAATAGCGGACAGGGAAGATACGCAGTATTTT. It specifies CSATTIADREDTQYF.

Remarks on this clonotype: The germline gene is not matched at one end of the junction; a read error may be the cause. CDR3 loop: CASSPARGVQYFVF. In DNA, the CDR3 is TGTGCCAGCAGCCCGGCACGCGGCGTGCAGTACTTCGTTTTT. V usage is TRBV7-2 and J usage is TRBJ2-2; D gene unclear. Germline V lookup: CDR1 SGHTA, CDR2 FQGNSA. CDR3 length: 14 residues.

Concerning this clonotype: This CDR3 is missing its conserved last phenylalanine or tryptophan, likely due to a read error. The limits of the CDR3 on the DNA are not certain, so only TCRdb's listed CDR3 is given. The V and J genes are TRBV2 and TRBJ1-3; the DNA was not used to check the table's D call, TRBD1. The CDR3 length is 16 residues, termini included. Germline V CDR1 and CDR2: SNHLY, FYNNEI. The CDR3 loop is CATSRERSEERYFMPG.

Regarding this clonotype: Lacking the conserved final phenylalanine or tryptophan, this CDR3 likely reflects a read error. No DNA is shown, since the ends of the CDR3 on it are uncertain; the CDR3 is the one TCRdb lists. The rearrangement uses TRBV7-8 and TRBJ1-2. The CDR3 region is 13 residues in length, termini included. CDR1 SGHVS and CDR2 FQNEAQ come from the germline V gene. The CDR3 sequence is CASSDARAGCYTL.

J is TRBJ1-5 and V is TRBV7-4; 7 bases fit TRBD1. V lost 5 bases to trimming and J lost 12 bases; unmatched junction nucleotides: 13. Looked up from germline, CDR1 is SGHVT and CDR2 is SQSDAQ. The CDR3 is 14 residues long. The CDR3 protein is CASSALDRLWFQHF. The CDR3, as DNA: TGTGCCAGCAGCGCCCTGGACAGGTTGTGGTTCCAGCATTTT.

Points on this clonotype: At one of its ends the junction is not consistent with the germline gene, which may arise from a read error. The chain employs TRBV11-2 and TRBJ2-2; 9 bases match TRBD2. The CDR3 is made up of 14 amino acids. CDR1 and CDR2 (germline): SGHAT, FQNNGV. The CDR3 coding sequence is TGTGCCAGCAGATTAGCGGGGGTAACCGGGGAGCTGTCTTGG. It is translated as CASRLAGVTGELSW.

A word on this clonotype: Compared with germline, one end of the junction differs, possibly owing to a read error. This rearrangement joins TRBV24-1 to TRBJ1-6, with 7 bases matching TRBD1. From germline, CDR1 is KGHDR and CDR2 SFDVKD. The CDR3 is 15 residues long. The CDR3 protein is CAISVDREDKSPLHF. In nucleotides, the CDR3 is TGTGCCATCAGTGTTGACAGGGAGGATAAATCGCCCCTCCACTTC.

The chain joins TRBV20-1 to TRBJ1-2; D gene unclear. Germline V lookup: CDR1 DFQATT, CDR2 SNEGSKA (reference sequence). The CDR3 loop spans 12 amino acids. V was clipped by 3 bases and J by 10 bases, with 15 bases between them. The CDR3 spells CSASDAVDAYTF. The CDR3 region has the DNA TGCAGTGCTAGCGATGCGGTAGATGCCTACACCTTC.

A single count supports this clonotype. The junction does not match germline at one end; this may be a read error. This chain uses TRBV5-1 with TRBJ2-1; 7 bases match TRBD2. Germline lookup yields CDR1 SGHRS and CDR2 YFSETQ. The CDR3 spans 15 residues. CDR3 amino acids: CASSLGGSGDNEQFF. The CDR3 coding sequence is TGTGCCAGCAGCTTGGGAGGGTCCGGTGACAATGAGCAGTTCTTC.

V and J are TRBV25-1 and TRBJ2-1, with 11 bases matching TRBD2. The J call is doubtful: the DNA matches TRBJ2-7 better. Germline values: CDR1 MGHDK, CDR2 SYGVNS. There are 15 residues in the CDR3. The CDR3 sequence is CASRTSGGASFTQYF. CDR3 coding DNA: TGTGCCAGCAGAACTAGCGGGGGCGCCTCGTTTACGCAGTACTTC.

The chain links TRBV7-6 to TRBJ2-2; D gene uncertain. V lost 1 base and J 3 bases, leaving 6 bases between the germline ends. The CDR3 loop spans 14 amino acids. From germline, CDR1 is SGHVS and CDR2 FNYEAQ. The CDR3 DNA reads TGTGCCAGCAGCTTAGTCTTCTACACCGGGGAGCTGTTTTTT. As protein: CASSLVFYTGELFF.

This rearrangement joins TRBV15 to TRBJ1-5; 9 bases line up with TRBD1. Trimming cost V 4 bases and J 6 bases; bases outside gene matches: 10. Germline CDR1 is LNHNV and CDR2 is YYDKDF (reference sequence). The CDR3 extends over 16 amino acids. The CDR3 reads CATSNSRTGEFQPQHF. The CDR3 DNA reads as TGTGCCACCAGCAACTCCCGGACAGGGGAATTTCAGCCCCAGCATTTT.

In its sample, this clonotype was seen once. The gene calls are TRBV20-1 and TRBJ1-1; D not resolved. CDR1 DFQATT and CDR2 SNEGSKA come from the germline V gene (reference sequence). V lost 3 bases and J lost 13, with 15 bases in between. This CDR3 is 11 amino acids long. The CDR3 sequence: CSASGCRDGFF. The CDR3 DNA is TGCAGTGCTAGCGGTTGCCGTGATGGTTTCTTT.

On this clonotype itself: Germline and junction disagree at one end, which may indicate a read error. The chain couples TRBV20-1 to TRBJ2-7; D is possibly TRBD1 or TRBD2 (7 bases each). Germline-derived CDR1 and CDR2 are DFQATT and SNEGSKA (reference sequence). There are 11 residues in the CDR3. CDR3 DNA sequence: TGCAGTGCCAGGGGGGGGGGCCAACGTCACTTC. Its translation: CSARGGGQRHF.

In the case of this clonotype: The CDR3 carries no conserved terminal phenylalanine or tryptophan, so it likely arises from a read error. It is unclear where the CDR3 begins or ends on the DNA, so no DNA is shown, and the CDR3 is as TCRdb lists it. The chain recombines TRBV7-2 with TRBJ2-7; the D segment call TRBD1 is taken from the table without a DNA check. From germline, CDR1 is SGHTA and CDR2 FQGNSA. The CDR3 spans 13 residues, counting both ends. CDR3 loop: CASSFTGAVEEHR.

The rearrangement uses TRBV7-6 and TRBJ1-5; TRBD1 aligns across 7 bases. Germline V gene lookup returns CDR1 SGHVS and CDR2 FNYEAQ. The CDR3 sequence is 14 residues long. J lost 9 bases, V lost 5 bases, and 10 bases had no gene match. The CDR3 nucleotides are TGTGCCAGCAGCACCCATGCAGGGGGTCCGCCCCAGCATTTT. Residues: CASSTHAGGPPQHF.

A remark on this clonotype: The final CDR3 position lacks the conserved phenylalanine or tryptophan, pointing to a likely read error. It is unclear where the CDR3 begins or ends on the DNA, so no DNA is shown, and the CDR3 is as TCRdb lists it. The chain joins TRBV7-2 to TRBJ2-7. The CDR3 is 12 amino acids in total, end residues counted. Looked up from germline, CDR1 is SGHTA and CDR2 is FQGNSA. The CDR3 protein is CASSLSNSGGYT.

This clonotype was observed at least ten times. This chain links TRBV5-5 with TRBJ1-2, with D hard to call. Trimming cost V 0 bases and J 0 bases, with 9 bases left between them. CDR1 SGHKS and CDR2 YYEKEE come from the germline V gene (reference sequence). This CDR3 has 15 residues. CDR3 region: CASSLDWAPNYGYTF. The CDR3, as DNA: TGTGCCAGCAGCTTGGACTGGGCCCCTAACTATGGCTACACCTTC.